This T cell receptor (beta chain) is from a study of T cells in Graves' hyperthyroidism and ophthalmopathy. Study-level results: It was a median 6.5 months before onset that the model predicted ophthalmopathy. Expanded thyroid clonotypes (above 0.001) were mostly also found in blood.

About this clonotype itself: Its antigen is still unknown.

It was uncontrolled infection, other autoimmune disease, pregnancy or lactation that excluded patients. Diagnosing involved the use of clinical symptoms, serum thyroxine and TRAb, thyroid ultrasound and orbital computed tomography. The investigators amplified TCR beta CDR3 regions from RNA transcripts. Initially, a first-round RT-PCR of the TCR CDR3 employed the HTBI primer set. Each CDR3 protein is one row after TCRdb ran MiXCR on the multiplex PCR reads. Of fewer than 650,000 distinct CDR3 sequences listed, over 45% are singletons. The CDR3 consists of 16 residues. Germline V gene data show CDR1 as SGHNT and CDR2 as YYREEE (reference sequence). Trimming removed 4 bases at V and 3 bases at J, with 16 bases between.

The sequenced sample consisted of peripheral blood or thyroid tissue (not recorded which). The genes are TRBV5-4 and TRBJ1-4; no definite D call. The clonotype originates from an adult woman with Graves' disease, either hyperthyroidism or ophthalmopathy (not recorded which). The CDR3 nucleotides read TGTGCCAGCAGCCAAGTGAGTCCGGGCCCTAATGAAAAACTGTTTTTT. Protein product: CASSQVSPGPNEKLFF.